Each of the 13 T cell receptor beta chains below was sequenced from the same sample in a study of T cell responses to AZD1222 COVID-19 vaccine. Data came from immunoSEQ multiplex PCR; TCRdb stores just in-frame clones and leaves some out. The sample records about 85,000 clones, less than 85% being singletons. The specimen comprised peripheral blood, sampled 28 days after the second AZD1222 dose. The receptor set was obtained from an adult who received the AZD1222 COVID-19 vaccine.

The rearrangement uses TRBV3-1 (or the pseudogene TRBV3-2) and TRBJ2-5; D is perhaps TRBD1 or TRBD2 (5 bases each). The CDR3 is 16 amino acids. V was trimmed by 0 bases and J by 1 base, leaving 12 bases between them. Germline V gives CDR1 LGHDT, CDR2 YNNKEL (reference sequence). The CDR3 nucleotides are TGTGCCAGCAGCCAAGATCGGGGTCAGGGCCAAGAGACCCAGTACTTC. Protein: CASSQDRGQGQETQYF.

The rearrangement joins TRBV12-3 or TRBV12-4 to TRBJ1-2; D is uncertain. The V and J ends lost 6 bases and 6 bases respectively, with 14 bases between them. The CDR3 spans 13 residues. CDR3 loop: CASSRRVEDGYTF. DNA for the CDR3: TGTGCCAGCAGCCGTCGAGTTGAGGATGGCTACACCTTC.

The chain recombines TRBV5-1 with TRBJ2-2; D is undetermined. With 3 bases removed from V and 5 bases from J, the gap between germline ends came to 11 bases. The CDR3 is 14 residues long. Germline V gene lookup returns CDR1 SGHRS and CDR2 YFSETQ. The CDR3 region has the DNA TGCGCCAGCAGCTCTCTCGCAGGTACCGGGGAGCTGTTTTTT. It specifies CASSSLAGTGELFF.

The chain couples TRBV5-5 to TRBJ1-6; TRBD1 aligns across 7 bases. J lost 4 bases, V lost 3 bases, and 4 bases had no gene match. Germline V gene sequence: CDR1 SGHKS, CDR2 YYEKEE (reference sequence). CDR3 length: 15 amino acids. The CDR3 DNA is TGTGCCAGCAGCTCCCGGGGACAGTATAATTCACCCCTCCACTTT. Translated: CASSSRGQYNSPLHF.

CDR3 protein: CASSEQGARRQGYTF. CDR3 in DNA: TGTGCCAGCAGCGAGCAGGGGGCGAGGAGACAAGGCTACACCTTC. The rearrangement uses TRBV6-5 and TRBJ1-2, with 8 bases lining up with TRBD1. After removal of 6 bases from V and 8 bases from J, the junction contained 14 bases not matched to a gene. The CDR3 has 15 amino acids. Germline loops: CDR1 MNHEY, CDR2 SVGAGI.

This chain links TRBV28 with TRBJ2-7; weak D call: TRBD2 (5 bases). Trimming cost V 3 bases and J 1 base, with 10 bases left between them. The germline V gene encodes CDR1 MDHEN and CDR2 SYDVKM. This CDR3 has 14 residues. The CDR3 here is CASSFVGGSYEQYF. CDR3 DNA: TGTGCCAGCAGTTTTGTAGGCGGGTCCTACGAGCAGTACTTC. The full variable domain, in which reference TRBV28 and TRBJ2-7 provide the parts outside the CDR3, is DVKVTQSSRYLVKRTGEKVFLECVQDMDHENMFWYRQDPGLGLRLIYFSYDVKMKEKGDIPEGYSVSREKKERFSLILESASTNQTSMYLCASSFVGGSYEQYFGPGTRLTVT.

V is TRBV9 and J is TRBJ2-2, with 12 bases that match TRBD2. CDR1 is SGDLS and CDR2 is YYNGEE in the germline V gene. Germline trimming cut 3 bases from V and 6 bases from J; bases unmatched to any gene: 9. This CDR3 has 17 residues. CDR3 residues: CASSEAPSGRAAGELFF. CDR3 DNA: TGTGCCAGCAGCGAGGCCCCTAGCGGGAGGGCCGCCGGGGAGCTGTTTTTT.

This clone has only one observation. CDR3 coding DNA: TGTGCCAGCAGTTTAAATATGGGTTATGGCTACACCTTC. Its translation is CASSLNMGYGYTF. V and J are TRBV28 and TRBJ1-2, with D hard to call. Germline values: CDR1 MDHEN, CDR2 SYDVKM. The CDR3 sequence is 13 residues long. V lost 2 bases and J 5 bases, leaving 9 bases between the germline ends.

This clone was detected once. The chain's CDR3 is CASSDGQSSYNEQFF. In nucleotides, the CDR3 is TGTGCCAGCAGCGACGGACAGAGCTCCTACAATGAGCAGTTCTTC. The chain carries TRBV9 and TRBJ2-1; D is possibly TRBD1 (6 bases). The germline V gene has CDR1 SGDLS and CDR2 YYNGEE. The CDR3 totals 15 residues. The germline V and J ends were trimmed by 3 bases and 0 bases, with 10 bases remaining between them.

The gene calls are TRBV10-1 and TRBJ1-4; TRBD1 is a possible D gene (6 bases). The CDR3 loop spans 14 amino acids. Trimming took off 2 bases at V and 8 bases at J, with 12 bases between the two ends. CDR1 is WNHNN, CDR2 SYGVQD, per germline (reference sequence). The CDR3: CASSESQGNEKLFF. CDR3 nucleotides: TGCGCCAGCAGTGAGAGTCAGGGGAACGAAAAACTGTTTTTT.

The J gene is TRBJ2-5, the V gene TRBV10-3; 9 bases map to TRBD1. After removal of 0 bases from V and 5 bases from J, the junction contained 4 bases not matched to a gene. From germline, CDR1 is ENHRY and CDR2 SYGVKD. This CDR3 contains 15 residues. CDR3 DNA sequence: TGTGCCATCAGTGAGTCTACAGGGGGCGTGGAGACCCAGTACTTC. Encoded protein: CAISESTGGVETQYF.

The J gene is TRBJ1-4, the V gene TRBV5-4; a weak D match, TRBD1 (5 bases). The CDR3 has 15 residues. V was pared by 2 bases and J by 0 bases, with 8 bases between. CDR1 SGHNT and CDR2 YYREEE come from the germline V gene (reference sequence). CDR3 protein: CASSFGGTTNEKLFF. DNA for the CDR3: TGTGCCAGCAGCTTCGGGGGTACAACTAATGAAAAACTGTTTTTT.

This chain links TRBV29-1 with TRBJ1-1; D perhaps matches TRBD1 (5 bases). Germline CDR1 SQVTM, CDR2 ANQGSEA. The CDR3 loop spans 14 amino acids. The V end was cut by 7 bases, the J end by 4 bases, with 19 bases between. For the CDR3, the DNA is TGCAGCGCCTTGAGGGGCGCCGGGGCCACTGAAGCTTTCTTT. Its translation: CSALRGAGATEAFF.